The 9 T cell receptor beta chains below were found in one sample sequenced in a study of blood T cell repertoires in COVID-19. TCRdb's table, derived via immunoSEQ multiplex PCR, lists solely in-frame clones and lacks some. This table holds 300,000 or so clones, roughly nine tenths found once. Source material: PBMCs or T cells enriched from blood (not recorded which). The origin of the receptors is a man aged 60 to 69 who had recovered from COVID-19.

The chain carries TRBV5-4 and TRBJ2-7; 11 nucleotides match TRBD2. Germline lookup yields CDR1 SGHNT and CDR2 YYREEE (reference sequence). The CDR3 is 15 residues long. Losses at the gene ends were 5 bases for V and 2 bases for J; bases not matched to a gene: 6. The CDR3 bases are TGTGCCAGCAGAGCCACTAGCGGGAGTACCTACGAGCAGTACTTC. This codes for CASRATSGSTYEQYF.

This clone was seen just once. The chain is built from TRBV4-1 and TRBJ1-3; possibly TRBD1 for D (6 bases). The germline V gene has CDR1 MGHRA and CDR2 YSYEKL. The CDR3 is made up of 16 amino acids. With 0 bases removed from V and 1 base from J, the gap between germline ends came to 10 bases. CDR3 protein: CASSQDPGTSGNTIYF. The CDR3, as DNA: TGCGCCAGCAGCCAAGACCCCGGGACATCTGGAAACACCATATATTTT.

Comment on this clone: The same CDR3 is also encoded by other DNA sequences in this sample. The chain recombines TRBV9 with TRBJ2-5; 8 positions agree with TRBD1. Germline trimming cut 2 bases from V and 4 bases from J; bases unmatched to any gene: 4. Germline values: CDR1 SGDLS, CDR2 YYNGEE. The CDR3 runs to 14 residues. CDR3 coding DNA: TGTGCCAGCAGCGTCGGGACAGGTCGAGAGACCCAGTACTTC. Residues: CASSVGTGRETQYF.

The chain links TRBV7-3 to TRBJ2-3; possibly TRBD2 for D (6 bases). Germline values: CDR1 SGHTA, CDR2 FQGTGA. The CDR3 spans 15 residues. V was trimmed by 2 bases and J by 0 bases, leaving 9 bases between them. CDR3 residues: CASSLSAGSTDTQYF. In nucleotides, the CDR3 is TGTGCCAGCAGCTTATCGGCGGGGAGCACAGATACGCAGTATTTT.

To note about this clone: The same CDR3 also results from other DNA sequences found in this sample. V usage is TRBV4-2 and J usage is TRBJ1-6; D is possibly TRBD1 (5 bases). Germline V gene sequence: CDR1 LGHNA, CDR2 YNFKEQ. CDR3 length equals 15 residues. The germline V and J ends were trimmed by 0 bases and 7 bases, with 10 bases remaining between them. CDR3 residues: CASSQEGRGNSPLHF. The CDR3 DNA is TGTGCCAGCAGCCAAGAAGGCCGGGGGAATTCACCCCTCCACTTT.

The rearrangement links TRBV11-2 to TRBJ2-7; possibly TRBD1 for D (6 bases). V dropped 1 base and J dropped 3 bases, with 10 bases sitting between them. This CDR3 is 14 amino acids long. Germline V lookup: CDR1 SGHAT, CDR2 FQNNGV. In DNA, the CDR3 is TGTGCCAGCAGCTTAGCCAGGGGTAGCTACGAGCAGTACTTC. It is translated as CASSLARGSYEQYF.

This rearrangement joins TRBV3-1 (or the pseudogene TRBV3-2) to TRBJ1-6; D is possibly TRBD1 (6 bases). V lost 1 base, J lost 5 bases, and 12 bases lay in between. CDR3 size: 16 residues. Looked up from germline, CDR1 is LGHDT and CDR2 is YNNKEL (reference sequence). The CDR3 DNA sequence: TGTGCCAGCAGCCAAGCGGGACATACAAATAATTCACCCCTCCACTTT. As protein: CASSQAGHTNNSPLHF.

V gene TRBV7-2 combines with J gene TRBJ1-5, with D unresolved. In germline, CDR1 is SGHTA, CDR2 FQGNSA. The CDR3 contains 15 residues. The V end lost 1 base, the J end lost 4 bases, and 11 bases lay between the germline ends. The DNA of the CDR3 is TGTGCCAGCAGCTTAGGTCCCGTAGCTAATCAGCCCCAGCATTTT. Its protein is CASSLGPVANQPQHF.

The chain links TRBV3-1 (or the pseudogene TRBV3-2) to TRBJ2-2; 12 nucleotides align to TRBD2. Unmatched junction bases numbered 0, after V lost 4 bases and J lost 3 bases. The CDR3 totals 15 residues. CDR1 and CDR2 from the germline V gene are LGHDT and YNNKEL (reference sequence). CDR3 protein: CASSRTSGDTGELFF. In DNA form, the CDR3 reads TGTGCCAGCAGCCGGACTAGCGGGGACACCGGGGAGCTGTTTTTT.